This T cell receptor beta chain appears in the sequencing data of a study of blood T cell repertoires in COVID-19. Across the whole study: Samples taken during acute and convalescent COVID-19 were collected in the United States, Italy and Spain. T cells, B-cell-depleted T cells, or PBMCs provided the cDNA or gDNA that served as material.

Per the original data handling: It was from reference gene primer amplification that nucleated cell counts were estimated. Data came from immunoSEQ multiplex PCR; TCRdb stores just in-frame clones and leaves some out. V, J and clone size are those of that table, while D and trimming were read from the DNA. The sample gives roughly 250,000 clones, around 89% of which show up once; 8.8% is in the top ten. Enrollees, roughly 18 to 90 years old, lived in approximately 25 US areas. Trimming took off 1 base at V and 2 bases at J, with 15 bases between the two ends. The CDR3 sequence is 17 residues long. CDR1 and CDR2 from the germline V gene are SGHVS and FQNEAQ.

This sequence originates from a middle-aged man who had recovered from COVID-19. The material sequenced was PBMCs or T cells enriched from blood (not recorded which). The genes are TRBV7-8 and TRBJ1-5; D gene ambiguous. The CDR3 reads CASSLGTTLYGNQPQHF. DNA for the CDR3: TGTGCCAGCAGCTTAGGGACTACTCTCTACGGCAATCAGCCCCAGCATTTT.